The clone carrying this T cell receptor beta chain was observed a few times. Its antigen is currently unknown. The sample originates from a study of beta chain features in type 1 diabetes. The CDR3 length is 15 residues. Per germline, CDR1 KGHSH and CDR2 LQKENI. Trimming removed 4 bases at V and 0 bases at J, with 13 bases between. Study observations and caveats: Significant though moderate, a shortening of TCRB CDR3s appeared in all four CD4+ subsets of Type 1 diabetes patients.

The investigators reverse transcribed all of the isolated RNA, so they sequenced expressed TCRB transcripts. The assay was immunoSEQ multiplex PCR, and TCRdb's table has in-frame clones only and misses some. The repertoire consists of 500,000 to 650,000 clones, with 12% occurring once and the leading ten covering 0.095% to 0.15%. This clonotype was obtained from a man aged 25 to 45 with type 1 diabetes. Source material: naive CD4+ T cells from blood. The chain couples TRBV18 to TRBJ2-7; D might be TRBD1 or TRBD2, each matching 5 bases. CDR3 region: CASSLGTDTSYEQYF. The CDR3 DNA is TGTGCCAGCTCACTGGGGACGGACACCTCCTACGAGCAGTACTTC.